The 21 T cell receptor beta chains in this list originate from one sample, sequenced in a study of T cell repertoires in cytomegalovirus infection. From the reads, TCRdb called clonotypes with MiXCR, one entry per CDR3 protein. The table records some 680,000 distinct CDR3 sequences, about a third of them present only once. The sample taken for sequencing was PBMCs. The receptors were sampled from a human donor in good health (CMV status not recorded). Some clones in this sample may be carry-over from other donors' samples.

The chain employs TRBV7-4 and TRBJ1-4; D unclear. Germline values: CDR1 SGHVT, CDR2 SQSDAQ. This CDR3 spans 12 amino acids. With 3 bases removed from V and 6 bases from J, the gap between germline ends came to 5 bases. The CDR3 loop is CASSFYDEKLFF. Written as DNA, the CDR3 is TGTGCCAGCAGCTTTTACGATGAAAAACTGTTTTTT.

The V call is TRBV5-1, the J call TRBJ1-2, with a possible D match to TRBD1 (6 bases). The CDR3 sequence is 13 residues long. V was cut by 7 bases and J by 3 bases, with 13 bases left in between. Looked up from germline, CDR1 is SGHRS and CDR2 is YFSETQ. The CDR3 nucleotides read TGCGCCAGCCGGACAGAGGGAGACTATGGCTACACCTTC. This sequence encodes CASRTEGDYGYTF. Based on the CDR3 plus reference TRBV5-1 and TRBJ1-2, the full variable domain is KAGVTQTPRYLIKTRGQQVTLSCSPISGHRSVSWYQQTPGQGLQFLFEYFSETQRNKGNFPGRFSGRQFSNSRSEMNVSTLELGDSALYLCASRTEGDYGYTFGSGTRLTVV.

V usage is TRBV14 and J usage is TRBJ2-1, with no clear D. The V end lost 0 bases, the J end lost 9 bases, and 9 bases lay between the germline ends. The CDR3 is 13 residues long. From germline, CDR1 is SGHDN and CDR2 FVKESK. In DNA, the CDR3 is TGTGCCAGCAGCCAAGACATCGGATCTGAGCAGTTCTTC. Its protein is CASSQDIGSEQFF.

This clonotype showed up just a few times. J is TRBJ2-5 and V is TRBV12-3 or TRBV12-4; D ambiguous. V lost 1 base and J 2 bases, leaving 11 bases between the germline ends. The CDR3 length is 15 residues. The CDR3 nucleotides read TGTGCCAGCAGTTTAGTTCGTCTAGGGCAAGAGACCCAGTACTTC. It yields the protein CASSLVRLGQETQYF.

This chain connects TRBV30 to TRBJ1-1, with a weak D call TRBD1 (6 bases). Germline V lookup: CDR1 GTSNPN, CDR2 SVGIG (reference sequence). This CDR3 comprises 15 residues. The V end lost 1 base, the J end lost 8 bases, and 20 bases lay between the germline ends. CDR3 in amino acids: CAWSDPRGGVPEAFF. CDR3 DNA: TGTGCCTGGAGTGACCCCCGCGGGGGCGTTCCCGAAGCTTTCTTT.

J is TRBJ1-2 and V is TRBV6-6, with a possible D match to TRBD1 (6 bases). The CDR3 has 12 amino acids. Germline loops: CDR1 MNHNY, CDR2 SVGAGI (reference sequence). The germline V and J ends were trimmed by 7 bases and 3 bases, with 9 bases remaining between them. The CDR3 region is CASKAGDYGYTF. In DNA form, the CDR3 reads TGTGCCAGCAAGGCAGGGGACTATGGCTACACCTTC.

This chain links TRBV28 with TRBJ2-1; D remains unclear. CDR3 length: 12 residues. Trimming left V 7 bases short and J 0 bases short, with 4 bases between. Germline V gives CDR1 MDHEN, CDR2 SYDVKM. The CDR3 sequence: CASKSSYNEQFF. Written as DNA, the CDR3 is TGTGCCAGCAAAAGCTCCTACAATGAGCAGTTCTTC.

This clonotype was found a few times. The chain is built from TRBV5-6 and TRBJ2-1, with D possibly called TRBD1 or TRBD2 (5 bases each). The CDR3 extends over 15 amino acids. Trimming removed 1 base from V and 3 bases from J, with 11 bases in between. Germline assignment: CDR1 SGHDT and CDR2 YYEEEE. CDR3 sequence: CASSLSGGGYNEQFF. CDR3 bases: TGTGCCAGCAGCTTGTCTGGGGGTGGCTACAATGAGCAGTTCTTC.

This clonotype occurred a few times. The DNA is omitted, as the CDR3 cannot be located on it reliably, and the CDR3 follows TCRdb's listing. The rearrangement uses TRBV12-3 or TRBV12-4 and TRBJ2-7; the table's D call, TRBD1, has no DNA check behind it. The CDR3 is made up of 13 amino acids, end residues included. This CDR3 is CASILGQSYEQYF.

This clonotype occurred a few times. The V gene is TRBV7-2, the J gene TRBJ1-5, with 10 positions matching TRBD1. Per the germline V gene, CDR1 is SGHTA and CDR2 is FQGNSA. The V segment lost 6 bases and the J segment 4 bases; nucleotides outside the gene matches: 9. CDR3 length: 16 residues. This CDR3 reads CASSRTGTGANQPQHF. The CDR3 bases are TGTGCCAGCAGTCGTACCGGGACAGGGGCTAATCAGCCCCAGCATTTT.

On this clonotype: A junction boundary mismatches the germline segment, possibly from a read error. The J gene is TRBJ2-1, the V gene TRBV7-2; no clear D gene. The CDR3 has 13 residues. The germline CDR1 and CDR2 sequences are SGHTA and FQGNSA. The CDR3 DNA sequence: TGTTCCAGAAGCTTAGGGTCGAGCAATGAGAAGTTCTTC. It specifies CSRSLGSSNEKFF. The full variable domain, its missing parts supplied by reference TRBV7-2 and TRBJ2-1, is GAGVSQSPSNKVTEKGKDVELRCDPISGHTALYWYRQSLGQGLEFLIYFQGNSAPDKSGLPSDRFSAERTGGSVSTLTIQRTQQEDSAVYLCSRSLGSSNEKFFGPGTRLTVL.

This rearrangement joins TRBV14 to TRBJ2-3; the match to TRBD2 covers 8 bases. CDR1 and CDR2 from the germline V gene are SGHDN and FVKESK. CDR3 length: 16 residues. V shed 5 bases, J shed 3 bases, and the junction held 10 bases outside the gene matches. The CDR3 sequence is CASSAHRRGGTDTQYF. The CDR3 coding sequence is TGTGCCAGCAGCGCGCACCGTCGGGGGGGGACAGATACGCAGTATTTT.

This clonotype was counted between two and nine times. The chain carries TRBV2 and TRBJ1-5; D gene uncertain. From germline, CDR1 is SNHLY and CDR2 FYNNEI. V was trimmed by 4 bases and J by 8 bases, leaving 12 bases between them. This CDR3 has 13 amino acids. The CDR3 DNA reads TGTGCCAGCAGTGCACAGTTGTTAGAGCCCCAGCATTTT. Residues: CASSAQLLEPQHF.

This chain joins TRBV20-1 and TRBJ2-3, with D perhaps matching TRBD1 (6 bases). Trimming left V 0 bases short and J 4 bases short, with 20 bases between. Germline V gene lookup returns CDR1 DFQATT and CDR2 SNEGSKA (reference sequence). This CDR3 has 17 residues. In DNA form, the CDR3 reads TGCAGTGCTAGAGATGAAGGGGCGAAAGAGGGGGCAGATACGCAGTATTTT. It is translated as CSARDEGAKEGADTQYF.

This clonotype was detected ten times or more. V and J are TRBV7-9 and TRBJ1-1; TRBD1 aligns across 9 bases. The CDR3 totals 13 residues. CDR1 is SEHNR and CDR2 is FQNEAQ in the germline V gene (reference sequence). The ends lost 4 bases at V and 6 bases at J; junction bases unmatched: 3. The CDR3 region is CASSSQGAAEAFF. CDR3 nucleotide sequence: TGTGCCAGCAGCTCACAGGGGGCAGCTGAAGCTTTCTTT.

The chain uses TRBV20-1 and TRBJ2-7; TRBD1 is a possible D gene (5 bases). The V end lost 5 bases, the J end lost 3 bases, and 11 bases lay between the germline ends. Germline V gene lookup returns CDR1 DFQATT and CDR2 SNEGSKA (reference sequence). The CDR3 is 12 residues long. The CDR3 DNA follows: TGCAGTGCTCAGGGTGGGTTCTACGAGCAGTACTTC. Encoded protein: CSAQGGFYEQYF.

This sequence joins TRBV29-1 and TRBJ1-4; TRBD1 aligns across 8 bases. The J segment lost 4 bases and the V segment lost 6 bases, leaving 10 bases of the junction unmatched. The CDR3 length is 15 residues. Germline CDR1 and CDR2: SQVTM and ANQGSEA. In nucleotides, the CDR3 is TGCAGCGTCACAGGGGGGCGGCTTGGTAATGAAAAACTGTTTTTT. It translates to CSVTGGRLGNEKLFF.

The CDR3 sequence: CASSQVQSQTALVPNTEAFF. The CDR3 coding sequence is TGTGCCAGCAGCCAAGTCCAGTCGCAGACAGCGCTTGTCCCAAACACTGAAGCTTTCTTT. The chain couples TRBV4-2 to TRBJ1-1, with TRBD1 as a possible D gene (5 bases). Germline loops: CDR1 LGHNA, CDR2 YNFKEQ. Trimming left V 1 base short and J 2 bases short, with 26 bases between. CDR3 length: 20 residues.

This clonotype was counted a few times. The chain joins TRBV7-8 to TRBJ1-2, with D tentatively TRBD1 (6 bases). Germline V gene data show CDR1 as SGHVS and CDR2 as FQNEAQ. The CDR3 is 14 amino acids. V was shortened by 4 bases and J by 4 bases, with 13 bases between the two germline ends. The CDR3, as DNA: TGTGCCAGCAGCTCTATGGACAGTACCTATGGCTACACCTTC. This sequence encodes CASSSMDSTYGYTF.

Only one count was recorded for this clonotype. This likely comes from a read error, as the CDR3 has no conserved phenylalanine or tryptophan at its end. For the CDR3, the DNA is TGTGCCAGTAAAGCAGTCTATCAGCCCCAGCATTTG. It encodes CASKAVYQPQHL. The rearrangement joins TRBV19 to TRBJ1-5, with no clear D. The CDR3 runs 12 residues. Germline assignment: CDR1 LNHDA and CDR2 SQIVND (reference sequence). V lost 7 bases and J lost 5, with 9 bases in between.

This clonotype was counted a few times. The chain uses TRBV7-8 and TRBJ2-3; TRBD2 agrees at 11 bases. V lost 4 bases and J lost 2; bases outside the gene matches: 8. This CDR3 comprises 17 residues. Per the germline V gene, CDR1 is SGHVS and CDR2 is FQNEAQ. The CDR3 nucleotides are TGTGCCAGCAGCTCTCCTAGCGGGGGGAGACCCACAGATACGCAGTATTTT. It encodes CASSSPSGGRPTDTQYF.